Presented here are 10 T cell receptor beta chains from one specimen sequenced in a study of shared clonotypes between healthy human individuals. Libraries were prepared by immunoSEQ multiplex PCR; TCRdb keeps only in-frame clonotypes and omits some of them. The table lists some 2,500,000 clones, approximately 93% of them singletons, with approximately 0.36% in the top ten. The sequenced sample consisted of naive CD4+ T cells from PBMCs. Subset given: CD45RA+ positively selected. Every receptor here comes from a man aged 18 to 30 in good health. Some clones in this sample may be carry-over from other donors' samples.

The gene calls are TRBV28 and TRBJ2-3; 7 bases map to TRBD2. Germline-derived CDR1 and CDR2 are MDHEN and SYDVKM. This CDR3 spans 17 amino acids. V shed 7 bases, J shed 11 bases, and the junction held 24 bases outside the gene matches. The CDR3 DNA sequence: TGTGCCAGCAACACAGCTACGGGGGGACTACTTTTTGGCATGCAGTATTTT. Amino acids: CASNTATGGLLFGMQYF.

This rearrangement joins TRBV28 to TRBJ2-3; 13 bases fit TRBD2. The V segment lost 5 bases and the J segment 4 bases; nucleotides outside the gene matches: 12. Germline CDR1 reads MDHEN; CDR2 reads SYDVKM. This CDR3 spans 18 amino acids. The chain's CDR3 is CASSTIGLAGERPDTQYF. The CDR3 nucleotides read TGTGCCAGCAGTACAATCGGACTAGCGGGAGAGAGGCCAGATACGCAGTATTTT.

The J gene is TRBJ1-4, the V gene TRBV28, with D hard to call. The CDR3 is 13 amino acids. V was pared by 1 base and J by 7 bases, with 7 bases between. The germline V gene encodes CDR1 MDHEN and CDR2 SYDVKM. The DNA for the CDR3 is TGTGCCAGCAGTTTATTTCCGAGTGAAAAACTGTTTTTT. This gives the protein CASSLFPSEKLFF.

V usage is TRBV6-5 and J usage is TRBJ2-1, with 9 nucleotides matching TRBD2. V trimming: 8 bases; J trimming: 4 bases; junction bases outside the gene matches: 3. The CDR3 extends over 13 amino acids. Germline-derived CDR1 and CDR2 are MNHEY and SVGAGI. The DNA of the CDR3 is TGTGCCAGCCGACTAGCGGATTACAATGAGCAGTTCTTC. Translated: CASRLADYNEQFF.

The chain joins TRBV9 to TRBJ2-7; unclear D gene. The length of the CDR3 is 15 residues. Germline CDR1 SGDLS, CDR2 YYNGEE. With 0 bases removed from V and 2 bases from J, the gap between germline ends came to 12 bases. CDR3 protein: CASSVGAGRTYEQYF. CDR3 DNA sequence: TGTGCCAGCAGCGTAGGGGCAGGCCGTACCTACGAGCAGTACTTC.

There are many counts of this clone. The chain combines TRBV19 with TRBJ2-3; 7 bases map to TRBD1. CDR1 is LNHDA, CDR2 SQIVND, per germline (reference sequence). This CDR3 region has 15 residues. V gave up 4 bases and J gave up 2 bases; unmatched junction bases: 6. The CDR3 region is CASSTRDRFTDTQYF. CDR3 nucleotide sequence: TGTGCCAGTAGTACCCGGGACAGATTCACAGATACGCAGTATTTT.

The CDR3, as DNA: TGTGCCAGCAGTGAAGTGCCCGAGGCCTACGAGCAGTACTTC. It encodes CASSEVPEAYEQYF. The rearrangement uses TRBV6-1 and TRBJ2-7; D remains unclear. The CDR3 consists of 14 residues. From germline, CDR1 is MNHNS and CDR2 SASEGT. V lost 1 base and J 2 bases, leaving 9 bases between the germline ends.

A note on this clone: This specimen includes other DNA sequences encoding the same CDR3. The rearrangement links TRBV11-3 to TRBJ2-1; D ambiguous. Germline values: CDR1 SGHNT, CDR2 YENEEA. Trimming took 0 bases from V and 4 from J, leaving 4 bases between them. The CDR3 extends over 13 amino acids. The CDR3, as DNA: TGTGCCAGCAGCTTAGACAGTTACAATGAGCAGTTCTTC. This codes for CASSLDSYNEQFF.

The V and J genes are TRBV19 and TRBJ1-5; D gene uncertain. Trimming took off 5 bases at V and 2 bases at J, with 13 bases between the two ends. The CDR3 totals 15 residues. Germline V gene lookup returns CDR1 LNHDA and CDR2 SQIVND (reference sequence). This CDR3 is CASSPGLWGNQPQHF. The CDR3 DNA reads TGTGCCAGTAGTCCCGGACTTTGGGGCAATCAGCCCCAGCATTTT.

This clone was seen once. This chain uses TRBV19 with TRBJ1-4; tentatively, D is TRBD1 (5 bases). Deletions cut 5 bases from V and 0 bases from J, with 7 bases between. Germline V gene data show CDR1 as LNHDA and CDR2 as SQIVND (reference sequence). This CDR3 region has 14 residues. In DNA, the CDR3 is TGTGCCAGTAGTCAGGGTGCAACTAATGAAAAACTGTTTTTT. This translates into CASSQGATNEKLFF.